What follows are 21 T cell receptor beta chains derived from one specimen sequenced in a study of blood T cell repertoires in COVID-19. Profiling relied on immunoSEQ multiplex PCR, and the TCRdb table lists in-frame clones only, not all of them. Of approximately 70,000 clones in the sample, about nine tenths were seen once. The sequencing sample was made of peripheral blood. Receptors originate from a man aged 65-85 years with active or convalescent COVID-19.

This chain links TRBV18 with TRBJ1-2, with 7 bases that match TRBD1. J lost 3 bases, V lost 5 bases, and 3 bases had no gene match. Germline-derived CDR1 and CDR2 are KGHSH and LQKENI. CDR3 length equals 13 residues. The DNA for the CDR3 is TGTGCCAGCTCAAGACAGGGTGACTATGGCTACACCTTC. It encodes CASSRQGDYGYTF.

The chain couples TRBV5-4 to TRBJ2-1, with 7 bases aligning to TRBD2. This CDR3 is built from 15 residues. Germline-derived CDR1 and CDR2 are SGHNT and YYREEE (reference sequence). The junction had 15 bases not matched to a gene; V was cut back by 3 bases and J by 12 bases. CDR3 sequence reads: CASSSGGAGAQGQFF. CDR3 DNA sequence: TGTGCCAGCAGCTCCGGTGGGGCGGGAGCCCAGGGGCAGTTCTTC.

The table lists this clone with a count of one. V is TRBV28 and J is TRBJ1-2; a weak D match, TRBD1 (6 bases). The CDR3 extends over 15 amino acids. V lost 2 bases to trimming and J lost 8 bases, with 18 bases between them. The germline V gene has CDR1 MDHEN and CDR2 SYDVKM. The CDR3 sequence is CASSLRGTPNGGYTF. CDR3 sequence (DNA): TGTGCCAGCAGTTTAAGGGGGACCCCCAATGGAGGCTACACCTTC.

The table lists this clone with a count of one. This chain links TRBV27 with TRBJ1-3; D gene uncertain. V shed 5 bases and J shed 0 bases, with 11 bases lying between them. The germline CDR1 and CDR2 sequences are MNHEY and SMNVEV (reference sequence). CDR3 length: 15 residues. The CDR3 is CASSQRRASGNTIYF. The CDR3 DNA follows: TGTGCCAGCAGTCAACGTAGAGCCTCTGGAAACACCATATATTTT.

This chain uses TRBV2 with TRBJ2-3; TRBD2 is a possible D gene (5 bases). This CDR3 has 14 residues. The ends were cut back, 6 bases at V and 5 bases at J, with 15 bases in the middle. Germline V gene lookup returns CDR1 SNHLY and CDR2 FYNNEI. The CDR3 here is CASRGLATIDTQYF. The CDR3 DNA is TGTGCCAGCAGAGGGCTAGCAACAATAGATACGCAGTATTTT.

This chain uses TRBV28 with TRBJ1-6; D possibly corresponds to TRBD1 (5 bases). The length of the CDR3 is 12 residues. Germline V gene lookup returns CDR1 MDHEN and CDR2 SYDVKM. V was trimmed by 5 bases and J by 13 bases, leaving 12 bases between them. The DNA for the CDR3 is TGTGCCAGCAGTACCCGGGGGGAGCCCCTCCACTTT. Translating it yields CASSTRGEPLHF.

V usage is TRBV25-1 and J usage is TRBJ2-1; 13 nucleotides align to TRBD2. Germline CDR1 is MGHDK and CDR2 is SYGVNS. This CDR3 comprises 15 residues. Trimming took 6 bases from V and 9 from J; bases not matched to a gene: 8. The CDR3 nucleotides read TGTGCCAGCAGGGATGGACTAGCGGGAGTAGGTGAGCAGTTCTTC. This sequence encodes CASRDGLAGVGEQFF.

This sequence joins TRBV6-1 and TRBJ1-2; D is ambiguous. CDR1 is MNHNS and CDR2 is SASEGT in the germline V gene. V lost 1 base and J 4 bases, leaving 4 bases between the germline ends. The length of the CDR3 is 12 residues. CDR3 loop: CASSEGAYGYTF. CDR3 sequence (DNA): TGTGCCAGCAGTGAAGGGGCCTATGGCTACACCTTC.

The chain links TRBV9 to TRBJ1-2; 8 positions agree with TRBD1. Germline loops: CDR1 SGDLS, CDR2 YYNGEE. V shed 2 bases and J 7 bases; nucleotides not matched to a gene: 4. This CDR3 contains 13 residues. CDR3 in DNA: TGTGCCAGCAGCGTCGGACAGGGTCGTGGCTACACCTTC. This translates into CASSVGQGRGYTF.

This sequence joins TRBV15 and TRBJ2-7; 8 bases are a match to TRBD1. The V segment lost 0 bases and the J segment 6 bases; nucleotides outside the gene matches: 7. This CDR3 is 15 amino acids long. CDR1 LNHNV and CDR2 YYDKDF come from the germline V gene (reference sequence). CDR3: CATSRDWTGNREQYF. CDR3 DNA: TGTGCCACCAGCAGAGATTGGACAGGGAATCGCGAGCAGTACTTC.

V is TRBV5-5 and J is TRBJ2-7; 8 bases line up with TRBD1. This CDR3 is 15 amino acids long. V lost 3 bases to trimming and J lost 6 bases; unmatched junction nucleotides: 11. CDR1 and CDR2 from the germline V gene are SGHKS and YYEKEE (reference sequence). CDR3 bases: TGTGCCAGCAGCTGGGGGATTACAGGGGGAAGCGAGCAGTACTTC. This codes for CASSWGITGGSEQYF.

The rearrangement links TRBV7-3 to TRBJ1-1; possibly TRBD1 for D (6 bases). The germline V gene has CDR1 SGHTA and CDR2 FQGTGA. The CDR3 extends over 13 amino acids. With 2 bases removed from V and 4 bases from J, the gap between germline ends came to 8 bases. The CDR3 nucleotides read TGTGCCAGCAGCTTAGCAGGGGTCACTGAAGCTTTCTTT. Translation: CASSLAGVTEAFF.

The chain employs TRBV28 and TRBJ2-1, with 10 bases that match TRBD2. The CDR3 has 14 amino acids. V trimming: 10 bases; J trimming: 4 bases; junction bases outside the gene matches: 7. The V gene's germline CDR1 is MDHEN and CDR2 SYDVKM. This CDR3 reads CATRLAGAYNEQFF. In DNA form, the CDR3 reads TGTGCCACCCGCCTAGCGGGAGCTTACAATGAGCAGTTCTTC.

The chain uses TRBV18 and TRBJ2-7; 8 positions match TRBD2. Germline lookup yields CDR1 KGHSH and CDR2 LQKENI. CDR3 length equals 14 residues. V lost 6 bases and J lost 6; bases outside the gene matches: 10. CDR3 amino acids: CASSTPDGRGEQYF. The CDR3 DNA sequence: TGTGCCAGCTCGACCCCTGACGGGAGGGGCGAGCAGTACTTC.

The chain carries TRBV19 and TRBJ1-1; tentative D call: TRBD1 (5 bases). The CDR3 spans 15 residues. Trimming took 3 bases from V and 1 from J, leaving 12 bases between them. Germline V gives CDR1 LNHDA, CDR2 SQIVND (reference sequence). CDR3: CASSIRRQGNTEAFF. The CDR3 nucleotides are TGTGCCAGTAGTATTAGGCGGCAGGGGAACACTGAAGCTTTCTTT.

The chain joins TRBV5-1 to TRBJ2-7, with 10 bases fitting TRBD2. The germline V gene has CDR1 SGHRS and CDR2 YFSETQ. Trimming at V came to 1 base and at J to 1 base, leaving 5 bases not matched to a gene. The CDR3 sequence is 16 residues long. For the CDR3, the DNA is TGCGCCAGCAGCTTGAGACTAGCGGGTGGATCCTACGAGCAGTACTTC. As protein: CASSLRLAGGSYEQYF. Combining the CDR3 with reference TRBV5-1 and TRBJ2-7 gives the whole variable domain KAGVTQTPRYLIKTRGQQVTLSCSPISGHRSVSWYQQTPGQGLQFLFEYFSETQRNKGNFPGRFSGRQFSNSRSEMNVSTLELGDSALYLCASSLRLAGGSYEQYFGPGTRLTVT.

The rearrangement uses TRBV6-5 and TRBJ2-7, with D perhaps TRBD2 (6 bases). Per germline, CDR1 MNHEY and CDR2 SVGAGI. The germline V and J ends were trimmed by 2 bases and 7 bases, with 15 bases remaining between them. The CDR3 is 14 amino acids. The CDR3 DNA reads as TGTGCCAGCAGTTACCCGGGGGTGATCTGGGAGCAGTACTTC. It is translated as CASSYPGVIWEQYF.

J is TRBJ2-7 and V is TRBV19; D perhaps matches TRBD2 (5 bases). V was pared by 6 bases and J by 0 bases, with 18 bases between. The CDR3 has 16 residues. Germline V gene sequence: CDR1 LNHDA, CDR2 SQIVND (reference sequence). The CDR3 DNA reads TGTGCCAGTAGCATGAAAGCGGCCGAGAGCTCCTACGAGCAGTACTTC. Translated: CASSMKAAESSYEQYF.

The chain couples TRBV19 to TRBJ2-1; 9 nucleotides line up with TRBD2. Unmatched junction bases numbered 4, after V lost 7 bases and J lost 6 bases. The length of the CDR3 is 13 residues. Germline V CDR1 and CDR2: LNHDA, SQIVND (reference sequence). CDR3 bases: TGTGCCAGTAAGGGCGGGAGGGGCAATGAGCAGTTCTTC. Residues: CASKGGRGNEQFF. Full variable domain (missing parts from reference TRBV19 and TRBJ2-1): DGGITQSPKYLFRKEGQNVTLSCEQNLNHDAMYWYRQDPGQGLRLIYYSQIVNDFQKGDIAEGYSVSREKKESFPLTVTSAQKNPTAFYLCASKGGRGNEQFFGPGTRLTVL.

The V gene is TRBV4-1, the J gene TRBJ1-3; 7 bases are a match to TRBD1. CDR3 size: 15 residues. Germline-derived CDR1 and CDR2 are MGHRA and YSYEKL. V lost 1 base and J lost 4; bases outside the gene matches: 4. CDR3 bases: TGCGCCAGCAGCCAAGCGACAGGGCCAGGAAACACCATATATTTT. Translation gives CASSQATGPGNTIYF.

The chain is built from TRBV6-5 and TRBJ1-4, with D perhaps TRBD1 (6 bases). The CDR3 extends over 11 amino acids. Germline V gene data show CDR1 as MNHEY and CDR2 as SVGAGI. The V gene lost 6 bases and the J gene lost 11 bases, with 10 bases spanning the gap. The CDR3 DNA reads as TGTGCCAGCAGGGACAGCCGGAAACTGTTTTTT. Its translation is CASRDSRKLFF.